The source of this T cell receptor (beta chain) is a study of OX40 agonist ivuxolimab in advanced cancers. Study-level findings and limits: Some nonresponders additionally presented with little normalized T-cell clonal expansion. On average, CD8+ T cells had more expanded clones than CD4+.

The CDR3 extends over 14 amino acids. Germline CDR1 and CDR2: GTSNPN and SVGIG (reference sequence). The V and J ends lost 4 bases and 2 bases respectively, with 15 bases between them. Autoimmune disease history or systemic immunosuppression led to patients being barred. Points on this clone: Its antigen is still unknown.

Only in-frame clones appear in the TCRdb table, and some are missing; sequencing was by immunoSEQ multiplex PCR. This table has about 85,000 clones, 70% to 90% appearing once. This clonotype originated in an adult with an advanced solid tumor such as melanoma, head and neck, liver or kidney cancer. V is TRBV30 and J is TRBJ2-7; either TRBD1 or TRBD2 may fit D (5 bases each). Sequencing used CD4+ or CD8+ T cells sorted from blood, obtained in a trial of the OX40 agonist ivuxolimab. The CDR3 sequence is CAWKSGTDTYEQYF. DNA of the CDR3: TGTGCCTGGAAATCGGGGACGGACACCTACGAGCAGTACTTC.